What follows are 19 T cell receptor beta chains derived from one specimen sequenced in a study of blood T cell repertoires in COVID-19. Only in-frame clones appear in the TCRdb table, and some are missing; sequencing was by immunoSEQ multiplex PCR. Of 200,000 to 250,000 clones listed, 80% to 90% were seen once; the top ten hold under 3.5%. The sequenced material came from peripheral blood. The receptor set was obtained from a man aged 50 to 60 who had recovered from COVID-19.

The chain couples TRBV6-5 to TRBJ2-1; TRBD2 agrees at 13 bases. Trimming took 9 bases from V and 2 from J; bases not matched to a gene: 1. This CDR3 comprises 14 residues. Germline V gene sequence: CDR1 MNHEY, CDR2 SVGAGI. The CDR3 here is CASTSGRAYNEQFF. In nucleotides, the CDR3 is TGTGCCAGTACTAGCGGGAGGGCCTACAATGAGCAGTTCTTC.

The rearrangement links TRBV11-2 to TRBJ2-1; tentative D call: TRBD2 (5 bases). The CDR3 is 15 amino acids. V shed 4 bases and J shed 0 bases, with 10 bases lying between them. CDR1 is SGHAT, CDR2 FQNNGV, per germline. This CDR3 reads CASSSLGSSYNEQFF. CDR3 bases: TGTGCCAGCAGCTCGCTAGGGAGCTCCTACAATGAGCAGTTCTTC.

The count of this clone is one. The V call is TRBV6-2 or TRBV6-3, the J call TRBJ2-5; 8 bases match TRBD2. Germline V CDR1 and CDR2: MNHEY, SVGEGT. After removal of 6 bases from V and 3 bases from J, the junction contained 9 bases not matched to a gene. This CDR3 has 15 residues. The CDR3 protein is CASSSPLAGEETQYF. In nucleotides, the CDR3 is TGTGCCAGCAGCTCACCTCTAGCGGGTGAAGAGACCCAGTACTTC.

The CDR3 DNA follows: TGTGCCAGCAGTTTTTGGACAGGGGTTTGGAATGAGCAGTTCTTC. Translating it yields CASSFWTGVWNEQFF. This chain joins TRBV28 and TRBJ2-1; 9 bases line up with TRBD1. Germline V gene sequence: CDR1 MDHEN, CDR2 SYDVKM. The CDR3 length is 15 residues. J gave up 7 bases and V 3 bases, and 7 bases lay outside the gene matches. The variable domain in full, completed from reference TRBV28 and TRBJ2-1, reads DVKVTQSSRYLVKRTGEKVFLECVQDMDHENMFWYRQDPGLGLRLIYFSYDVKMKEKGDIPEGYSVSREKKERFSLILESASTNQTSMYLCASSFWTGVWNEQFFGPGTRLTVL.

The gene calls are TRBV6-1 and TRBJ2-7; tentatively, D is TRBD2 (5 bases). This CDR3 comprises 14 residues. Germline V gene sequence: CDR1 MNHNS, CDR2 SASEGT. V was clipped by 3 bases and J by 0 bases, with 9 bases between them. CDR3 residues: CASSEREPSYEQYF. The CDR3 region has the DNA TGTGCCAGCAGTGAGAGGGAACCCTCCTACGAGCAGTACTTC.

The chain joins TRBV6-5 to TRBJ2-5; D is possibly TRBD1 (6 bases). The V gene lost 6 bases and the J gene lost 1 base, with 15 bases spanning the gap. Germline-derived CDR1 and CDR2 are MNHEY and SVGAGI. CDR3 length: 15 amino acids. CDR3 nucleotide sequence: TGTGCCAGCAGACCAATTGGGGACACCCAAGAGACCCAGTACTTC. Its protein is CASRPIGDTQETQYF.

The rearrangement joins TRBV11-2 to TRBJ2-5; D might be TRBD1 (5 bases). Trimming pared 1 base from V and 2 bases from J, leaving 8 bases between. Germline values: CDR1 SGHAT, CDR2 FQNNGV. This CDR3 region has 14 residues. Written as DNA, the CDR3 is TGTGCCAGCAGCTTAGTGACAGTTCAAGAGACCCAGTACTTC. This codes for CASSLVTVQETQYF.

The chain is built from TRBV3-1 (or the pseudogene TRBV3-2) and TRBJ2-1, with TRBD2 matching over 14 bases. The CDR3 spans 17 residues. From germline, CDR1 is LGHDT and CDR2 YNNKEL (reference sequence). V trimming: 7 bases; J trimming: 7 bases; junction bases outside the gene matches: 12. CDR3 DNA sequence: TGTGCCAGCACCGAAGAAAGGGGACTAGCGGGGGTTAATGAGCAGTTCTTC. Protein product: CASTEERGLAGVNEQFF.

This clone was counted once. The chain recombines TRBV28 with TRBJ2-5, with TRBD1 matching 9 bases. The CDR3 is 18 residues long. CDR1 MDHEN and CDR2 SYDVKM come from the germline V gene. J lost 0 bases, V lost 0 bases, and 8 bases had no gene match. The CDR3 region is CASSLWDRGRRYQETQYF. CDR3 sequence (DNA): TGTGCCAGCAGTTTATGGGACAGGGGCCGGAGGTACCAAGAGACCCAGTACTTC.

This rearrangement joins TRBV10-1 to TRBJ2-1; TRBD1 matches 8 bases. The CDR3 is made up of 15 amino acids. The trim removed 11 bases at V and 3 bases at J, leaving 12 bases unmatched. Germline loops: CDR1 WNHNN, CDR2 SYGVQD (reference sequence). CDR3 loop: CAAQARQGNYNEQFF. The CDR3 coding sequence is TGCGCCGCCCAGGCCAGACAGGGGAACTACAATGAGCAGTTCTTC.

CDR3 residues: CAWSGEGHYNQPQHF. The CDR3 DNA sequence: TGTGCCTGGAGTGGAGAGGGTCACTACAATCAGCCCCAGCATTTT. The V and J genes are TRBV30 and TRBJ1-5; D call uncertain. Trimming shortened V by 1 base and J by 3 bases, and 13 bases separated the two germline ends. Germline V gene sequence: CDR1 GTSNPN, CDR2 SVGIG (reference sequence). The CDR3 spans 15 residues.

The V gene is TRBV29-1, the J gene TRBJ2-5; 8 bases are a match to TRBD2. V shed 1 base, J shed 4 bases, and the junction held 11 bases outside the gene matches. CDR3 length: 16 residues. The germline CDR1 and CDR2 sequences are SQVTM and ANQGSEA. For the CDR3, the DNA is TGCAGCGTTGAAGGTGAAGCGGGAGCGCTCCGAGAGACCCAGTACTTC. Residues: CSVEGEAGALRETQYF.

The chain couples TRBV6-5 to TRBJ2-1; D might be TRBD1 (5 bases). The CDR3 has 12 residues. V was cut by 5 bases and J by 8 bases, with 10 bases left in between. The germline V gene encodes CDR1 MNHEY and CDR2 SVGAGI. The CDR3 loop is CASSPDSHEQFF. CDR3 in DNA: TGTGCCAGCAGTCCCGACAGCCATGAGCAGTTCTTC.

The genes are TRBV6-5 and TRBJ2-7; D is possibly TRBD1 (5 bases). Germline loops: CDR1 MNHEY, CDR2 SVGAGI. Trimming left V 5 bases short and J 3 bases short, with 8 bases between. This CDR3 comprises 12 residues. CDR3 sequence (DNA): TGTGCCAGCAGTACGACAGACTACGAGCAGTACTTC. Translating gives CASSTTDYEQYF.

V and J are TRBV7-2 and TRBJ1-5, with D possibly being TRBD1 (6 bases). V dropped 4 bases and J dropped 4 bases, with 11 bases sitting between them. Germline CDR1 reads SGHTA; CDR2 reads FQGNSA. The CDR3 extends over 14 amino acids. DNA of the CDR3: TGTGCCAGCAGCTGGACAGCGGGGAATCAGCCCCAGCATTTT. Residues: CASSWTAGNQPQHF. Variable domain in full (rest from reference TRBV7-2 and TRBJ1-5): GAGVSQSPSNKVTEKGKDVELRCDPISGHTALYWYRQSLGQGLEFLIYFQGNSAPDKSGLPSDRFSAERTGGSVSTLTIQRTQQEDSAVYLCASSWTAGNQPQHFGDGTRLSIL.

The chain combines TRBV5-1 with TRBJ1-2; D unclear. The CDR3 is 12 amino acids. The V and J ends lost 4 bases and 9 bases respectively, with 13 bases between them. The germline gives CDR1 SGHRS, CDR2 YFSETQ. The CDR3 sequence is CASSPSRESYTF. In nucleotides, the CDR3 is TGCGCCAGCAGCCCGAGCCGTGAAAGCTACACCTTC.

This chain joins TRBV11-2 and TRBJ2-7; no clear D. Germline CDR1 is SGHAT and CDR2 is FQNNGV. Trimming took off 5 bases at V and 2 bases at J, with 4 bases between the two ends. The length of the CDR3 is 11 residues. The CDR3 nucleotides are TGTGCCAGCAGCGCGGCCTACGAGCAGTACTTC. Amino acids: CASSAAYEQYF.

This clone was detected only once. This chain uses TRBV6-6 with TRBJ2-7; possible D gene TRBD2, 6 bases. The CDR3 loop spans 14 amino acids. V dropped 6 bases and J dropped 5 bases, with 17 bases sitting between them. Germline CDR1 and CDR2: MNHNY and SVGAGI (reference sequence). CDR3 sequence (DNA): TGTGCCAGCAGACTTACTGGGGGGAGGAACGAGCAGTACTTC. Translating it yields CASRLTGGRNEQYF.

The chain recombines TRBV10-3 with TRBJ2-7, with 7 bases identical to TRBD2. Germline assignment: CDR1 ENHRY and CDR2 SYGVKD. The CDR3 totals 13 residues. The V gene end was trimmed by 10 bases and the J gene end by 0 bases; junction bases not matched to a gene: 6. The CDR3 spells CASHRDYSYEQYF. CDR3 nucleotide sequence: TGTGCCAGTCACCGGGACTACTCCTACGAGCAGTACTTC.